The TCR beta chain described here comes from a study of blood T cells in healthy people across ages. Combining a sample-barcoded 5' primer with a J-beta primer mix, a second PCR ran for about 6 to 11 cycles. TCRdb reprocessed the 5' RACE reads with MiXCR, giving one entry per CDR3 protein. Of 780,000 or so distinct CDR3 sequences in the sample, 53% are singletons; the top ten hold approximately 40%. Points from the study as a whole: Unsorted PBMC input precluded a conclusive naive versus antigen-experienced comparison. Versus aged donors, long-lived donors had higher diversity and more naive CD4+ cells.

Only a few counts were recorded for this clonotype. Antigen specificity is unknown. There were at least 5.5 micrograms of total RNA extracted from every sample. The CDR3 covers 12 residues. Germline loops: CDR1 SGHTA, CDR2 FQGNSA. Trimming cost V 5 bases and J 9 bases, with 12 bases left between them. The origin of this receptor is an elderly man in good health. This sequence joins TRBV7-2 and TRBJ2-3; D possibly corresponds to TRBD2 (5 bases). The sequenced sample was blood. The CDR3 DNA sequence: TGTGCCAGCAGCCGGGATGGGGTGACGCAGTATTTT. Amino acid sequence: CASSRDGVTQYF.